This is a list of T cell receptor beta chains from one sample in a study of beta chain features in type 1 diabetes. Here immunoSEQ multiplex PCR was the method, and the copy in TCRdb shows in-frame clones only, minus some. The sample comprises around 200,000 clones, approximately 13% of which are singletons, and 0.62% rests with the top ten. Sequenced: central memory CD4+ T cells from blood. The source of these receptors is a woman aged 18-30 years in good health. The CDR3 runs from the conserved cysteine through the conserved F or W. Fields, in order: J gene, clone size, D gene, V gene, CDR3 DNA, CDR3 protein. The D gene is left open where the match is weak. Clone sizes are given selectively: once, few, many, or a class where the clone is expanded.

j_gene: TRBJ2-3; abundance: few; d_gene: TRBD2; v_gene: TRBV6-5; CDR3nt: TGTGCCAGCAGTTACGATGGAGGGAGGGAAGATACGCAGTATTTT; CDR3aa: CASSYDGGREDTQYF
j_gene: TRBJ1-3; abundance: -; d_gene: -; v_gene: TRBV6-6; CDR3nt: TGTGCCAGCCGGGAGGGAGGCTCTGGAAACACCATATATTTT; CDR3aa: CASREGGSGNTIYF
j_gene: TRBJ1-2; abundance: -; d_gene: TRBD1; v_gene: TRBV5-1; CDR3nt: TGCGCCAGCAGCCCGCACCTGACAGGGGACTATGGCTACACCTTC; CDR3aa: CASSPHLTGDYGYTF
j_gene: TRBJ2-5; abundance: few; d_gene: -; v_gene: TRBV5-4; CDR3nt: TGTGCCAGCAGCTTGTTGTCCCTCGGGGAGACCCAGTACTTC; CDR3aa: CASSLLSLGETQYF
j_gene: TRBJ1-2; abundance: few; d_gene: -; v_gene: TRBV11-2; CDR3nt: TGTGCCAGCAGCTTATTGGCTTCTAACTATGGCTACACCTTC; CDR3aa: CASSLLASNYGYTF
j_gene: TRBJ2-1; abundance: -; d_gene: -; v_gene: TRBV6-1; CDR3nt: TGTGCCAGCGGCAGGGGATGGAATGAGCAGTTCTTC; CDR3aa: CASGRGWNEQFF
j_gene: TRBJ2-2; abundance: few; d_gene: TRBD2; v_gene: TRBV11-1; CDR3nt: TGTGCCAGCAGCCCCTGGCTAGCGGGCGGGGAGCTGTTTTTT; CDR3aa: CASSPWLAGGELFF
j_gene: TRBJ2-1; abundance: -; d_gene: -; v_gene: TRBV7-8; CDR3nt: TGTGCCAGCAGTCCGTACGGCGGGAACGGCTACAATGAGCAGTTCTTC; CDR3aa: CASSPYGGNGYNEQFF
j_gene: TRBJ2-1; abundance: few; d_gene: -; v_gene: TRBV30; CDR3nt: TGTGCCTGGGCACAGGGATTCCCCGCGAGCTCCTACAATGAGCAGTTCTTC; CDR3aa: CAWAQGFPASSYNEQFF
j_gene: TRBJ1-1; abundance: -; d_gene: -; v_gene: TRBV30; CDR3nt: TGTGCCTGGAGTGTACAAGTCATGAACACTGAAGCTTTCTTT; CDR3aa: CAWSVQVMNTEAFF
j_gene: TRBJ2-1; abundance: -; d_gene: TRBD2; v_gene: TRBV2; CDR3nt: TGTGCCAGCAGTGCCGAGCGAGCGGGAGGGCTCAATGAGCAGTTCTTC; CDR3aa: CASSAERAGGLNEQFF
j_gene: TRBJ2-5; abundance: few; d_gene: -; v_gene: TRBV19; CDR3nt: TGTGCCAGTAGTCTTGCCAGGGGCCAAGAGACCCAGTACTTC; CDR3aa: CASSLARGQETQYF
j_gene: TRBJ2-2; abundance: -; d_gene: -; v_gene: TRBV10-3; CDR3nt: TGTGCCATCGGTTCGCGAGTGAGCACCGGGGAGCTGTTTTTT; CDR3aa: CAIGSRVSTGELFF
j_gene: TRBJ2-2; abundance: few; d_gene: -; v_gene: TRBV7-3; CDR3nt: TGTGCCAGCAGCTTAACGTGGGCTAGCTCCGGGGAGCTGTTTTTT; CDR3aa: CASSLTWASSGELFF
j_gene: TRBJ2-7; abundance: few; d_gene: -; v_gene: TRBV2; CDR3nt: TGTGCCAGCAGTGTCGACTTCTCCTACGAGCAGTACTTC; CDR3aa: CASSVDFSYEQYF
j_gene: TRBJ2-2; abundance: -; d_gene: -; v_gene: TRBV27; CDR3nt: TGTGCCAGCAGTAGCCGACAGGACGCACACCGGGAGCTGTTTTTT; CDR3aa: CASSSRQDAHRELFF
j_gene: TRBJ1-2; abundance: many; d_gene: -; v_gene: TRBV6-5; CDR3nt: TGTGCCAGCAGTTACTCGACAGGTTTGAACTATGGCTACACCTTC; CDR3aa: CASSYSTGLNYGYTF
j_gene: TRBJ1-1; abundance: -; d_gene: -; v_gene: TRBV29-1; CDR3nt: TGCAGCGTTACCAGGCGCACTGAAGCTTTCTTT; CDR3aa: CSVTRRTEAFF
j_gene: TRBJ1-2; abundance: few; d_gene: TRBD1; v_gene: TRBV7-2; CDR3nt: TGTGCCAGCAGCCCACCCGCCGGGACAGGGGGCGGCTACACCTTC; CDR3aa: CASSPPAGTGGGYTF
j_gene: TRBJ2-7; abundance: few; d_gene: -; v_gene: TRBV6-5; CDR3nt: TGTGCCAGCAGTCGAGGGCTGTATACCTACGAGCAGTACTTC; CDR3aa: CASSRGLYTYEQYF
j_gene: TRBJ1-2; abundance: -; d_gene: -; v_gene: TRBV5-6; CDR3nt: TGTGCCAGCAGCCCGGGACTCCGTGGCTACACCTTC; CDR3aa: CASSPGLRGYTF
j_gene: TRBJ2-7; abundance: many; d_gene: TRBD2; v_gene: TRBV9; CDR3nt: TGTGCCAGCAGCGTAGATCCTAGCGGGAATGGTGAGCAGTACTTC; CDR3aa: CASSVDPSGNGEQYF
j_gene: TRBJ1-2; abundance: -; d_gene: -; v_gene: TRBV2; CDR3nt: TGTGCCAGCAGTGAAGCGCTTCGGAAGGGGATGGGCTACACCTTC; CDR3aa: CASSEALRKGMGYTF
j_gene: TRBJ2-7; abundance: -; d_gene: -; v_gene: TRBV25-1; CDR3nt: TGTGCCAGCAGTCTACAGAGCTCCTACGAGCAGTACTTC; CDR3aa: CASSLQSSYEQYF
j_gene: TRBJ2-6; abundance: -; d_gene: -; v_gene: TRBV18; CDR3nt: TGTGCCAGCTCACCACCGGGACACGGAAGGGCCAACGTCCTGACTTTC; CDR3aa: CASSPPGHGRANVLTF
j_gene: TRBJ1-1; abundance: -; d_gene: TRBD1; v_gene: TRBV30; CDR3nt: TGTGCCTGGAGGGGACCAGGGGGCACTGAAGCTTTCTTT; CDR3aa: CAWRGPGGTEAFF
j_gene: TRBJ2-5; abundance: -; d_gene: TRBD1; v_gene: TRBV27; CDR3nt: TGTGCCAGCAGTTTCCTCGGACAGGGTGAGACCCAGTACTTC; CDR3aa: CASSFLGQGETQYF
j_gene: TRBJ2-1; abundance: few; d_gene: -; v_gene: TRBV5-1; CDR3nt: TGCGCCAGCAGCTTGGTTAGTGGGGGGAATGAGCAGTTCTTC; CDR3aa: CASSLVSGGNEQFF
j_gene: TRBJ2-1; abundance: few; d_gene: -; v_gene: TRBV4-3; CDR3nt: TGCGCCAGCAGCCCCTGGGACTCCAGTGAGCAGTTCTTC; CDR3aa: CASSPWDSSEQFF
j_gene: TRBJ1-1; abundance: few; d_gene: -; v_gene: TRBV4-1; CDR3nt: TGCGCCAGCAGCCAAGTCATCATGAACACTGAAGCTTTCTTT; CDR3aa: CASSQVIMNTEAFF
j_gene: TRBJ2-7; abundance: -; d_gene: -; v_gene: TRBV11-3; CDR3nt: TGTGCCAGCAGCCTTCTTGGGGCTTGGAACGAGCAGTACTTC; CDR3aa: CASSLLGAWNEQYF
j_gene: TRBJ2-3; abundance: few; d_gene: -; v_gene: TRBV10-3; CDR3nt: TGTGCCATCAGTGAGTCACAAGATACGCAGTATTTT; CDR3aa: CAISESQDTQYF
j_gene: TRBJ2-2; abundance: -; d_gene: TRBD2; v_gene: TRBV30; CDR3nt: TGTGCCTGGAAGGGACTAGCGGCATACACCGGGGAGCTGTTTTTT; CDR3aa: CAWKGLAAYTGELFF
j_gene: TRBJ2-7; abundance: few; d_gene: TRBD2; v_gene: TRBV30; CDR3nt: TGTGCATTTAGCGGGATCGAGCAGTACTTC; CDR3aa: CAFSGIEQYF
j_gene: TRBJ2-5; abundance: few; d_gene: TRBD1; v_gene: TRBV30; CDR3nt: TGTGCCTGGTCGACAGGGGGCGCCATTGGGGAGACCCAGTACTTC; CDR3aa: CAWSTGGAIGETQYF